The text below deals with one T cell receptor beta chain. The data derive from a study of shared clonotypes between healthy human individuals. Deep was the level used in running the assay. Here immunoSEQ multiplex PCR was the method, and the copy in TCRdb shows in-frame clones only, minus some. The table has more than 2,000,000 clones, 80% to 95% seen once; the top ten hold 0.3% to 0.4%. The sample comprised naive CD4+ T cells from PBMCs. As for subset: CD45RA+ positively selected. The TCR was taken from a man younger than 30 in good health. Some clones in this sample may be carry-over from other donors' samples.

CDR3 bases: TGTGCCAGCAGTGAGGGGACAGGGTCCCGCGAGCAGTACTTC. Translating gives CASSEGTGSREQYF. The chain recombines TRBV2 with TRBJ2-7; 9 nucleotides agree with TRBD1. Trimming removed 3 bases from V and 6 bases from J; junction bases left unmatched: 6. Germline CDR1 SNHLY, CDR2 FYNNEI. The CDR3 has 14 amino acids.